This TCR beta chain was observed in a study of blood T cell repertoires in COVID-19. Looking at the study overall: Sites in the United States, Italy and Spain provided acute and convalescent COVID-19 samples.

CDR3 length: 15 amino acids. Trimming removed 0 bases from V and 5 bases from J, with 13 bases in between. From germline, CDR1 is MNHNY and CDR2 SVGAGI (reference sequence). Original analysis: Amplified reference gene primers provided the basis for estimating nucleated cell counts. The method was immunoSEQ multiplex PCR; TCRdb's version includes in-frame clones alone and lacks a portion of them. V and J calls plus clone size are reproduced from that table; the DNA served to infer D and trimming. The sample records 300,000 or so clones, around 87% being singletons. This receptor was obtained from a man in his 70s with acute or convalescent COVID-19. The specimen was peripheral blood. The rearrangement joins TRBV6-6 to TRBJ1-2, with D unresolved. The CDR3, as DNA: TGTGCCAGCAGTTACTCCGCCGGGATATCATATGGCTACACCTTC. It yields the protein CASSYSAGISYGYTF.